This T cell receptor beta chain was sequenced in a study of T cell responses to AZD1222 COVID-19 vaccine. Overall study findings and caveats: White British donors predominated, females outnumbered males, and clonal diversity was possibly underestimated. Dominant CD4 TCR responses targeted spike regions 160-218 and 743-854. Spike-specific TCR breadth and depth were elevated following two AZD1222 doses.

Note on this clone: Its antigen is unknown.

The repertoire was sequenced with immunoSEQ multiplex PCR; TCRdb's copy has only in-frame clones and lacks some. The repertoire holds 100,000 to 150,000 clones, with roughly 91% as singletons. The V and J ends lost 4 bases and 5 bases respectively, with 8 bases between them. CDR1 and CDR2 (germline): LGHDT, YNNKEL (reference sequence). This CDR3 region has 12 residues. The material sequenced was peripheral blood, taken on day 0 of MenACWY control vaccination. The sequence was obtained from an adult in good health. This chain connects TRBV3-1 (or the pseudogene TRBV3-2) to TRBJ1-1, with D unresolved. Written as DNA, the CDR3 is TGTGCCAGCAGCCGCTCCTCGACTGAAGCTTTCTTT. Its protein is CASSRSSTEAFF.